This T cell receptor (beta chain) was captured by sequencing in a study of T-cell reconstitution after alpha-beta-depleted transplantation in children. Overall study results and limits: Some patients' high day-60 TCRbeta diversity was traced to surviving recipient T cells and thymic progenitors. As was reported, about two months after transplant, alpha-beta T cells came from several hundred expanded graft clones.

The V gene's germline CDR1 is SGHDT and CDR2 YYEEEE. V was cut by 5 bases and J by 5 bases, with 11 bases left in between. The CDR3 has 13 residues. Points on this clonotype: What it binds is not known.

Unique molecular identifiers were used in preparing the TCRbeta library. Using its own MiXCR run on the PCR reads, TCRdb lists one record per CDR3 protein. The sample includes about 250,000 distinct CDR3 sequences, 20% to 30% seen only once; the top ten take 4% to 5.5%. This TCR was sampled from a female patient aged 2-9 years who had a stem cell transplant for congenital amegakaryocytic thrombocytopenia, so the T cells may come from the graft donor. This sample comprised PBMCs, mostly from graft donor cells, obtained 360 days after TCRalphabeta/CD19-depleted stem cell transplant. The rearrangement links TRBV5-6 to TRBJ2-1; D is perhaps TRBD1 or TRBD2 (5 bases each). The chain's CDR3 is CASSTRDHNEQFF. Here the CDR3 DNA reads TGTGCCAGCAGTACCCGGGACCACAATGAGCAGTTCTTC.